These T cell receptor beta chains were read from a single sample in a study of PD-1 blockade in classical Hodgkin lymphoma. Profiled with immunoSEQ multiplex PCR; TCRdb holds only in-frame clones, not every one. This table holds 10,000 to 13,000 clones, about 68% found once. The material sequenced was peripheral blood mononuclear cells (PBMCs), taken at baseline. All receptors come from a human donor with classical Hodgkin lymphoma. Each CDR3 is given with its conserved first and last residue. A D gene is named only where the DNA matches it firmly.

v_call: TRBV27
d_call: -
cdr3_length: 13
j_call: TRBJ1-5
cdr3_aa: CASSFNPNQPQHF

v_call: TRBV6-5
d_call: -
cdr3_length: 11
j_call: TRBJ2-1
cdr3_aa: CASSILGEQFF

v_call: TRBV10-1
d_call: TRBD2
cdr3_length: 14
j_call: TRBJ2-1
cdr3_aa: CASSPSGGYNEQFF

v_call: TRBV19
d_call: -
cdr3_length: 13
j_call: TRBJ2-5
cdr3_aa: CASSKRDKETQYF

v_call: TRBV7-7
d_call: -
cdr3_length: 13
j_call: TRBJ2-2
cdr3_aa: CASSEYRGSWLFF

v_call: TRBV19
d_call: -
cdr3_length: 15
j_call: TRBJ1-4
cdr3_aa: CASSISSATNEKLFF

v_call: TRBV5-1
d_call: TRBD1
cdr3_length: 16
j_call: TRBJ2-5
cdr3_aa: CASSQGTGGYQETQYF

v_call: TRBV27
d_call: TRBD1
cdr3_length: 16
j_call: TRBJ2-5
cdr3_aa: CASSRPPGQGIGEQYF

v_call: TRBV28
d_call: TRBD2
cdr3_length: 16
j_call: TRBJ2-5
cdr3_aa: CASSSSLAGLRRTQYF

v_call: TRBV4-2
d_call: TRBD2
cdr3_length: 16
j_call: TRBJ2-5
cdr3_aa: CASSPRGGPSKETQYF

v_call: TRBV7-2
d_call: -
cdr3_length: 14
j_call: TRBJ2-5
cdr3_aa: CASSHPIKRETQYF

v_call: TRBV6-6
d_call: -
cdr3_length: 14
j_call: TRBJ1-4
cdr3_aa: CASRDYGAGEKLFF

v_call: TRBV11-2
d_call: -
cdr3_length: 15
j_call: TRBJ2-5
cdr3_aa: CASRSRVLSLETQYF

v_call: TRBV4-1
d_call: -
cdr3_length: 15
j_call: TRBJ2-3
cdr3_aa: CASSQASLARTTQYF

v_call: TRBV19
d_call: TRBD1
cdr3_length: 15
j_call: TRBJ1-2
cdr3_aa: CASSIDETGGEGYTF

v_call: TRBV6-1
d_call: -
cdr3_length: 15
j_call: TRBJ1-3
cdr3_aa: CASTAQGLSGNTIYF

v_call: TRBV27
d_call: -
cdr3_length: 12
j_call: TRBJ1-4
cdr3_aa: CASRTTNEKLFF

v_call: TRBV10-1
d_call: -
cdr3_length: 14
j_call: TRBJ2-2
cdr3_aa: CASSEAANTGELFF

v_call: TRBV7-2
d_call: -
cdr3_length: 15
j_call: TRBJ2-3
cdr3_aa: CASSLGVAYTDTQYF

v_call: TRBV6-1
d_call: TRBD2
cdr3_length: 15
j_call: TRBJ2-6
cdr3_aa: CATRRGGSGANVLTF

v_call: TRBV2
d_call: -
cdr3_length: 14
j_call: TRBJ1-1
cdr3_aa: CASSETGSNTEAFF

v_call: TRBV5-5
d_call: TRBD1
cdr3_length: 17
j_call: TRBJ1-6
cdr3_aa: CASSLDFWTGYNSPLHF

v_call: TRBV7-8
d_call: TRBD2
cdr3_length: 14
j_call: TRBJ2-1
cdr3_aa: CASIAGGLLLKQFF

v_call: TRBV2
d_call: -
cdr3_length: 13
j_call: TRBJ2-3
cdr3_aa: CASSEGWQDTQYF

v_call: TRBV29-1
d_call: -
cdr3_length: 13
j_call: TRBJ2-3
cdr3_aa: CSAGQTSTDTQYF

v_call: TRBV10-2
d_call: TRBD1
cdr3_length: 14
j_call: TRBJ1-2
cdr3_aa: CASSFQQGASGYTF

v_call: TRBV5-6
d_call: -
cdr3_length: 11
j_call: TRBJ2-3
cdr3_aa: CASSISGHQYF

v_call: TRBV10-1
d_call: -
cdr3_length: 15
j_call: TRBJ1-5
cdr3_aa: CASSEWQGRWQPQHF

v_call: TRBV11-3
d_call: -
cdr3_length: 13
j_call: TRBJ1-1
cdr3_aa: CASSVGGVVEAFF

v_call: TRBV28
d_call: TRBD2
cdr3_length: 16
j_call: TRBJ2-1
cdr3_aa: CASSPAGTSGDDEQFF

v_call: TRBV28
d_call: -
cdr3_length: 12
j_call: TRBJ1-2
cdr3_aa: CASSLRLYGYTF

v_call: TRBV28
d_call: -
cdr3_length: 15
j_call: TRBJ2-5
cdr3_aa: CASSLTGGGQETQYF

v_call: TRBV5-1
d_call: -
cdr3_length: 13
j_call: TRBJ2-3
cdr3_aa: CASSQGGKDTQYF

v_call: TRBV19
d_call: TRBD1
cdr3_length: 16
j_call: TRBJ1-5
cdr3_aa: CASSKRGLYSNQPQHF

v_call: TRBV30
d_call: -
cdr3_length: 12
j_call: TRBJ1-2
cdr3_aa: CAWSYRGASNTF

v_call: TRBV5-1
d_call: -
cdr3_length: 17
j_call: TRBJ2-5
cdr3_aa: CASSLGTDSDGGETQYF

v_call: TRBV28
d_call: TRBD1
cdr3_length: 13
j_call: TRBJ1-2
cdr3_aa: CASRPDRVGGYTF

v_call: TRBV19
d_call: -
cdr3_length: 14
j_call: TRBJ1-4
cdr3_aa: CASSRPTTNEKLFF

v_call: TRBV4-1
d_call: TRBD1
cdr3_length: 15
j_call: TRBJ1-6
cdr3_aa: CASSRLGQGDSPLHF

v_call: TRBV5-4
d_call: -
cdr3_length: 14
j_call: TRBJ2-1
cdr3_aa: CASSLGGSYNEQFF

v_call: TRBV27
d_call: -
cdr3_length: 15
j_call: TRBJ2-1
cdr3_aa: CASSLTPGAENEQFF

v_call: TRBV6-6
d_call: TRBD1
cdr3_length: 14
j_call: TRBJ1-5
cdr3_aa: CASSYDRGNQPQHF

v_call: TRBV7-8
d_call: -
cdr3_length: 17
j_call: TRBJ1-4
cdr3_aa: CASSLEWVVVANEKLFF

v_call: TRBV7-7
d_call: TRBD1
cdr3_length: 14
j_call: TRBJ2-3
cdr3_aa: CASSPRQGADTQYF

v_call: TRBV4-2
d_call: -
cdr3_length: 13
j_call: TRBJ1-1
cdr3_aa: CASSQALEGEAFF

v_call: TRBV5-1
d_call: -
cdr3_length: 15
j_call: TRBJ2-5
cdr3_aa: CASSGTGTGQETQYF

v_call: TRBV7-9
d_call: -
cdr3_length: 13
j_call: TRBJ1-6
cdr3_aa: CASSSPTVSPLHF

v_call: TRBV6-5
d_call: -
cdr3_length: 15
j_call: TRBJ2-1
cdr3_aa: CASSPAGGPYNEQFF